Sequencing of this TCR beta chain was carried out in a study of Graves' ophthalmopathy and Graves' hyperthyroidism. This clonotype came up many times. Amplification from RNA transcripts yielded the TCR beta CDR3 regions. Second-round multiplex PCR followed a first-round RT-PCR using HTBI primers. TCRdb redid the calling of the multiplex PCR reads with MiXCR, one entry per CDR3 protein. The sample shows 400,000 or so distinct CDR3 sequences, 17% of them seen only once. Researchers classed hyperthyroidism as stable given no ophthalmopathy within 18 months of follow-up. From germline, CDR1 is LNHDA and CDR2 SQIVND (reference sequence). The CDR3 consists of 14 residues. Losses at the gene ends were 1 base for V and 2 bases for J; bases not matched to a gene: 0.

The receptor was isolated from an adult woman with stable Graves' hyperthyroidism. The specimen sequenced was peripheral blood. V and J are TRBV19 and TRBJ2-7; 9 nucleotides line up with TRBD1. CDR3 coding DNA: TGTGCCAGTAGTATAGGGACAGGGGCCTACGAGCAGTACTTC. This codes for CASSIGTGAYEQYF.